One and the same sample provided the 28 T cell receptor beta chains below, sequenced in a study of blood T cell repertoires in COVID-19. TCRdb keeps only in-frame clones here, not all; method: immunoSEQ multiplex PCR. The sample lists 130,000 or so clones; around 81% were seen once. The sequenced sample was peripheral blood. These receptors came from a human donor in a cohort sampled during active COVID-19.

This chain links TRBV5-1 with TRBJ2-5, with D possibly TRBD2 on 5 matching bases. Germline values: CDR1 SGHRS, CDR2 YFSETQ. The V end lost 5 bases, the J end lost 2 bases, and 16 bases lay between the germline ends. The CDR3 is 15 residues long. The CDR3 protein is CASRNQPSPQETQYF. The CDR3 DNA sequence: TGCGCCAGCAGGAATCAACCTAGCCCACAAGAGACCCAGTACTTC.

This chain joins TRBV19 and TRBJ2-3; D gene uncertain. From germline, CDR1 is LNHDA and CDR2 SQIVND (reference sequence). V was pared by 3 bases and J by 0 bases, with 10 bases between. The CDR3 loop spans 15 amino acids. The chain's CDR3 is CASSIRVLSTDTQYF. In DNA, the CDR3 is TGTGCCAGTAGTATCCGGGTGTTGAGCACAGATACGCAGTATTTT.

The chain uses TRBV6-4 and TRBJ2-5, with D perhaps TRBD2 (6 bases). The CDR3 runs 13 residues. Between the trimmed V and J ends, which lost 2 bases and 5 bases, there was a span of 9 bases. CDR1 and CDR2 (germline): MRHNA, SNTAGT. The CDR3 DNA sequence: TGTGCCAGCAGTGACATGGCGGGGGAGACCCAGTACTTC. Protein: CASSDMAGETQYF.

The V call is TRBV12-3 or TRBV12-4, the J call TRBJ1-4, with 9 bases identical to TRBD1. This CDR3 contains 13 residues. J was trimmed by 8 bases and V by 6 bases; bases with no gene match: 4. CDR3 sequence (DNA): TGTGCCAGCAGACAGGGGGCACTGGAAAAACTGTTTTTT. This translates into CASRQGALEKLFF.

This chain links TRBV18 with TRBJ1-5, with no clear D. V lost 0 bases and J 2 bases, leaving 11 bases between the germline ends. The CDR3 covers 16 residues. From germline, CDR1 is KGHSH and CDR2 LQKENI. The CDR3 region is CASSPPGVAGNQPQHF. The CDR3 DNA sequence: TGTGCCAGCTCACCACCTGGGGTAGCGGGCAATCAGCCCCAGCATTTT.

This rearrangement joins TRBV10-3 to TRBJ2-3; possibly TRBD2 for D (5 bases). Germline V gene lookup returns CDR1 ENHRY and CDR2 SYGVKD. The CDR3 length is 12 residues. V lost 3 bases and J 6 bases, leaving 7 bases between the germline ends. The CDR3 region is CAISEDYDTQYF. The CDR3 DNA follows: TGTGCCATCAGTGAAGACTACGATACGCAGTATTTT.

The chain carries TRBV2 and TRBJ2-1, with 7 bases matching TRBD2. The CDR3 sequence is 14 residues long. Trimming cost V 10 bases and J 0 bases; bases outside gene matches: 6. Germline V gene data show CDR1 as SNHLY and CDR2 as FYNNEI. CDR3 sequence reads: CATWEGSSYNEQFF. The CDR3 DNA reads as TGTGCCACCTGGGAGGGGAGCTCCTACAATGAGCAGTTCTTC.

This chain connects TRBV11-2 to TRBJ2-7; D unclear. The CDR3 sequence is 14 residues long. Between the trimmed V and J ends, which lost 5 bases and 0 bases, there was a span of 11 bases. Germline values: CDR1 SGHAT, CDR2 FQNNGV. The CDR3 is CASSPQKSSYEQYF. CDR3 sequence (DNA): TGTGCCAGCAGCCCGCAAAAGAGCTCCTACGAGCAGTACTTC.

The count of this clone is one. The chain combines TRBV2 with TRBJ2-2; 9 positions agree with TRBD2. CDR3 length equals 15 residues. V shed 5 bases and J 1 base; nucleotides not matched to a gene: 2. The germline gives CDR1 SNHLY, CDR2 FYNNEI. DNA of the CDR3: TGTGCCAGCAGTTTGCGGGAGGGGAACACCGGGGAGCTGTTTTTT. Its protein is CASSLREGNTGELFF. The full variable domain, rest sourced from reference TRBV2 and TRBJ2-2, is EPEVTQTPSHQVTQMGQEVILRCVPISNHLYFYWYRQILGQKVEFLVSFYNNEISEKSEIFDDQFSVERPDGSNFTLKIRSTKLEDSAMYFCASSLREGNTGELFFGEGSRLTVL.

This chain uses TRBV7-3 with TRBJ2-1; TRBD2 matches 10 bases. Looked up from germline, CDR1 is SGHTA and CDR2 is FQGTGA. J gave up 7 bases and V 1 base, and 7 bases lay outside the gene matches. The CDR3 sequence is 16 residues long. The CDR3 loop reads CASSLMASGSRNEQFF. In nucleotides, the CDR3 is TGTGCCAGCAGCTTAATGGCTAGCGGGAGTCGGAATGAGCAGTTCTTC.

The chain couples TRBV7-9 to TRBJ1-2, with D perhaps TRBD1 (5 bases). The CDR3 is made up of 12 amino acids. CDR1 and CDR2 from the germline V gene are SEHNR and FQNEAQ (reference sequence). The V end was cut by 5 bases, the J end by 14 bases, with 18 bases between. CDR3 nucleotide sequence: TGTGCCAGCAGCCCTAGAGAACAGGTAGAGACCTTC. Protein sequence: CASSPREQVETF.

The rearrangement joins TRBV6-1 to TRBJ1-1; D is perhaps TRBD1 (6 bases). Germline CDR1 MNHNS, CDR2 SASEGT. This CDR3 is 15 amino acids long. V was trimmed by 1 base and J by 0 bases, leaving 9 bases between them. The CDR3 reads CASSEDREMNTEAFF. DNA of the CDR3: TGTGCCAGCAGTGAAGACAGGGAAATGAACACTGAAGCTTTCTTT.

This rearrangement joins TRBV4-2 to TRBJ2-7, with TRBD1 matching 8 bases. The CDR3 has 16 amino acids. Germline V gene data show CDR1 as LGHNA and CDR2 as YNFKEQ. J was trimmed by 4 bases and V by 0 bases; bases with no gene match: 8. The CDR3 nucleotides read TGTGCCAGCAGCCAAGATTGGCAGGGGGCTCCTTACGAGCAGTACTTC. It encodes CASSQDWQGAPYEQYF.

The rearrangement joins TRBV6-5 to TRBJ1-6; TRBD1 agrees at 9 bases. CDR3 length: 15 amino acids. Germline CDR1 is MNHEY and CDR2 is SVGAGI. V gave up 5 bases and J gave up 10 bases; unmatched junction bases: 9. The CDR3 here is CASSRTGGLRSPLHF. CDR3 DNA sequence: TGTGCCAGCAGTAGAACAGGGGGCCTTCGGTCACCCCTCCACTTT.

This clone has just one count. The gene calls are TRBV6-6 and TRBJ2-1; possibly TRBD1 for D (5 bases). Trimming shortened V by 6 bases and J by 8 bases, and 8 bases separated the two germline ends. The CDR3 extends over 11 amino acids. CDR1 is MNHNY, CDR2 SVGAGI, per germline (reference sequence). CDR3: CASSDRYEQFF. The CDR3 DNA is TGTGCCAGCAGCGACAGATATGAGCAGTTCTTC.

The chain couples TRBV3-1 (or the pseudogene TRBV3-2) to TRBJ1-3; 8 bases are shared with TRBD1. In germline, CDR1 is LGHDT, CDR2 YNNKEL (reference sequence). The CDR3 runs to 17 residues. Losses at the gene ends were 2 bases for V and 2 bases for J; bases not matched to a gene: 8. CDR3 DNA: TGTGCCAGCAGCCAACGTCCAGGGGGCATAACTGGAAACACCATATATTTT. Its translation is CASSQRPGGITGNTIYF.

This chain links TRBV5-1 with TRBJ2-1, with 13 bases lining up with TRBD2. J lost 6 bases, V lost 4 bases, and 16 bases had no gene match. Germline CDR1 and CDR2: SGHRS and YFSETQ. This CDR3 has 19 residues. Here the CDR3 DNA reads TGCGCCAGCAGCACCGGGACAGTTCGACTAGCGGGAGGAAGCAATGAGCAGTTCTTC. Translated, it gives CASSTGTVRLAGGSNEQFF.

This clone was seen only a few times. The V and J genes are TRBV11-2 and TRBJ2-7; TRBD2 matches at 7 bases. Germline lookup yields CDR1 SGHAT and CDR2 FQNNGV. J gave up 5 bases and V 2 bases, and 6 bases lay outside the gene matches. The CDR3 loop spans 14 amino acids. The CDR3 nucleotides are TGTGCCAGCAGCTTACAGCGGGGATCCCACGAGCAGTACTTC. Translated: CASSLQRGSHEQYF. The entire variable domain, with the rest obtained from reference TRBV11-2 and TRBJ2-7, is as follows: EAGVAQSPRYKIIEKRQSVAFWCNPISGHATLYWYQQILGQGPKLLIQFQNNGVVDDSQLPKDRFSAERLKGVDSTLKIQPAKLEDSAVYLCASSLQRGSHEQYFGPGTRLTVT.

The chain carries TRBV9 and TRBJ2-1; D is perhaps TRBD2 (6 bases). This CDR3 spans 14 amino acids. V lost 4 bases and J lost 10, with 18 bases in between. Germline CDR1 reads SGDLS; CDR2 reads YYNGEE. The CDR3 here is CASSPQLALGEQFF. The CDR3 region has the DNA TGTGCCAGCAGCCCCCAACTAGCTTTGGGGGAGCAGTTCTTC.

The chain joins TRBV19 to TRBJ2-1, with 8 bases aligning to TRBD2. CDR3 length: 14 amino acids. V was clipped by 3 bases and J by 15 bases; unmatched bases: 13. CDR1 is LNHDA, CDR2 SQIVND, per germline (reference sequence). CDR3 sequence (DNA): TGTGCCAGTAGTATGGCGGGAGGCCGTCTCGGGCCGTTCTTC. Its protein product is CASSMAGGRLGPFF.

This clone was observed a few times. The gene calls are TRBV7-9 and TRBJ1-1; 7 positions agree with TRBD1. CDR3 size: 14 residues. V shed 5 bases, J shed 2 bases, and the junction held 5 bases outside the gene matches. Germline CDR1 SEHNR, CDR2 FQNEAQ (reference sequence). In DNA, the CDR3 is TGTGCCAGCAGCGCGGGGACAGCTAACACTGAAGCTTTCTTT. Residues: CASSAGTANTEAFF.

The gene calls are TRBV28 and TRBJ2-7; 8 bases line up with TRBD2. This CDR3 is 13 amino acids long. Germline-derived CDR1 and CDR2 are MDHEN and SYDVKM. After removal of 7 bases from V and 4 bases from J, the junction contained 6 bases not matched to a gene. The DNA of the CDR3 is TGTGCCAGCAAACGGGCGGGGGGTTACGAGCAGTACTTC. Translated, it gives CASKRAGGYEQYF.

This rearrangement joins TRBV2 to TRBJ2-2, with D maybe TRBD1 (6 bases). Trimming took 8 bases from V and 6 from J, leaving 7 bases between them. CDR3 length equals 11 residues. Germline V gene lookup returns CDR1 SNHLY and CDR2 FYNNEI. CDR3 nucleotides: TGTGCCAGCGGGACACCCGGGGAGCTGTTTTTT. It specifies CASGTPGELFF.

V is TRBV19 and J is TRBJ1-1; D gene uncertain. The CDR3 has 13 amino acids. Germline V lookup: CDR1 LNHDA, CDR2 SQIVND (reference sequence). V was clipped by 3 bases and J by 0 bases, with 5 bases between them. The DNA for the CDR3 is TGTGCCAGTAGTATCTCTATGAACACTGAAGCTTTCTTT. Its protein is CASSISMNTEAFF.

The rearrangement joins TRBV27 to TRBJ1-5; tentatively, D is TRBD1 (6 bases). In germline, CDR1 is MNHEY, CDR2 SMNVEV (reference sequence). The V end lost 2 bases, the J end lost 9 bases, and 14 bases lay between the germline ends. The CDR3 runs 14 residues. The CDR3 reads CASSLGNRDAPQHF. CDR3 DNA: TGTGCCAGCAGTTTAGGAAACAGGGACGCGCCCCAGCATTTT.

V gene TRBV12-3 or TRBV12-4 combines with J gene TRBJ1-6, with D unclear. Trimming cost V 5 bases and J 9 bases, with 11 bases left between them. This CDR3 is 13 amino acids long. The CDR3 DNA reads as TGTGCCAGCAGTACACAGTTGGGTTCACCCCTCCACTTT. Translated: CASSTQLGSPLHF.

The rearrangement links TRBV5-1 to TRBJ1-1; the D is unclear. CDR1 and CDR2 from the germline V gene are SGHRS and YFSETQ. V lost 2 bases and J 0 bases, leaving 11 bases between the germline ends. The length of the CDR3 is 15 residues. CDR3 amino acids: CASSFDVGMNTEAFF. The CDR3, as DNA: TGCGCCAGCAGCTTTGACGTGGGCATGAACACTGAAGCTTTCTTT.

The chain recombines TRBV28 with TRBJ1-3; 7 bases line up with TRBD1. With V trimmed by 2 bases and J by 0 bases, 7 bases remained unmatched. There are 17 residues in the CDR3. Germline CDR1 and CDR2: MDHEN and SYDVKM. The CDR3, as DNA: TGTGCCAGCAGTTTAATCTTGGGGACAGCCTCTGGAAACACCATATATTTT. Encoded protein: CASSLILGTASGNTIYF.